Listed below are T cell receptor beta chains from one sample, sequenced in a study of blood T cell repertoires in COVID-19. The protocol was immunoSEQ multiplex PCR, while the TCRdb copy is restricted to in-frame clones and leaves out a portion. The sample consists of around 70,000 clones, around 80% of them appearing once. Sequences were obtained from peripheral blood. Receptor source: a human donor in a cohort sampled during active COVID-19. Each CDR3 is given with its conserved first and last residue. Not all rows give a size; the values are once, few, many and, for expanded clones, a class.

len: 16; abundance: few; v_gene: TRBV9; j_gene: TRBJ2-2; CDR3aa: CASSRYGTGNTGELFF
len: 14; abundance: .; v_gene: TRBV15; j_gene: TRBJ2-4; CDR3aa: CATSDPRGINIQYF
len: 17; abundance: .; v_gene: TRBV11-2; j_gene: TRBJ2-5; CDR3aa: CASSPSRLAGAQETQYF
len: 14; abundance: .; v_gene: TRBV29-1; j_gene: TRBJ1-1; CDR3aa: CSANLGGYDTEAFF
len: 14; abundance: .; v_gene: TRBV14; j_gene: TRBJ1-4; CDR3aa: CASSQLGSNEKLFF
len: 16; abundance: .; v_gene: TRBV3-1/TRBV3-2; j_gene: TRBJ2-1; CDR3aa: CASSLGPGQGNNEQFF
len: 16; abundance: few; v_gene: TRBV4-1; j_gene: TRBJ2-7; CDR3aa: CASSQGLAVPWAEQYF
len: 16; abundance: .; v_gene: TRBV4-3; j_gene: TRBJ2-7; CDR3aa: CASSQGAAGESREQYF
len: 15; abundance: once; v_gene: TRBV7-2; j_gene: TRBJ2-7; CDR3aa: CASSFRPGATYEQYF
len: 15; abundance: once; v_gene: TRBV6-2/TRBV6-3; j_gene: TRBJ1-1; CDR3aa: CASSYAGVMNTEAFF
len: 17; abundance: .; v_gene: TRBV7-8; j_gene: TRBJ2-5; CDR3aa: CASSLAKGQGLGETQYF
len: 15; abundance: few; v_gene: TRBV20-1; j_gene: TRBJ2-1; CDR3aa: CSASLLGLAGDEQFF
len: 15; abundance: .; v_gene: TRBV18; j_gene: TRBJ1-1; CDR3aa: CASSPKQGAATEAFF
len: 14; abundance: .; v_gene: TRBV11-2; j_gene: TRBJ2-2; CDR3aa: CASSKERGSGELFF
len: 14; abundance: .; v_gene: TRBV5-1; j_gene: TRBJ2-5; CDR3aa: CASSGGLVGETQYF
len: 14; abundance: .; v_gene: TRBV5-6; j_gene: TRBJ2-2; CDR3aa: CASSLDAGAGELFF
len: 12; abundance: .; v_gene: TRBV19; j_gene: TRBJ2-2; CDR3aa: CASSFRTGELFF
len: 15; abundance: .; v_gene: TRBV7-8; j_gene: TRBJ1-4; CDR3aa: CASSRGTGTNEKLFF
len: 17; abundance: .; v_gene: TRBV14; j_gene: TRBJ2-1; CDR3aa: CASSPRTGTGHYNEQFF
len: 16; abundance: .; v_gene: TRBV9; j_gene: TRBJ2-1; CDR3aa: CASSSRTSVAYNEQFF
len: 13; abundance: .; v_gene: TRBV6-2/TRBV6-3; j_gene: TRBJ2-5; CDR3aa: CASSPGTSWAQYF
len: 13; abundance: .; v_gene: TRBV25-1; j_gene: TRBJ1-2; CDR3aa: CASSAAGVYGYTF
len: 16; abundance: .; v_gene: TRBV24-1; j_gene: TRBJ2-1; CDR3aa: CATSDLRQGIGTEQFF
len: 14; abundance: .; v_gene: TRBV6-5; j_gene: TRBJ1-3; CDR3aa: CASRTGDSGNTIYF
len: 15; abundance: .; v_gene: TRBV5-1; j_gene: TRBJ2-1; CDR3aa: CASSSSSGSSDEQFF
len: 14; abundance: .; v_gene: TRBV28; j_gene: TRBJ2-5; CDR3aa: CASSSTAPQETQYF
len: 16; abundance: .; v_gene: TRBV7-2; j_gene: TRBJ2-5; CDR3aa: CASSSRDRGGQETQYF
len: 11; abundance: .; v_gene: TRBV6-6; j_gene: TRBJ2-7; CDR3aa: CASRQTYEQYF
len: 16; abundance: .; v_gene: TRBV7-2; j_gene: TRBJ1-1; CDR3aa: CASSVGIRGGNTEAFF
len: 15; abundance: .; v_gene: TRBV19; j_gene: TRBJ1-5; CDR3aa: CASSISKGASQPQHF
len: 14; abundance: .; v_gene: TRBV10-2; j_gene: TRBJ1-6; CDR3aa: CASRANGDNSPLHF
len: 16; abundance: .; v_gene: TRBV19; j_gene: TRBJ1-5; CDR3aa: CASSGQGKGINQPQHF
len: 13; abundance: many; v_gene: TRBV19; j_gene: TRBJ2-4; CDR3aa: CASSIGGFNIQYF
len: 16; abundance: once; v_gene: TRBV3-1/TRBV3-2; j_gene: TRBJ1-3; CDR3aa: CASSQVGRNGRNTIYF
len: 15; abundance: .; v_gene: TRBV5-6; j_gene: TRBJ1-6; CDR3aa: CASSLGGAYNSPLHF
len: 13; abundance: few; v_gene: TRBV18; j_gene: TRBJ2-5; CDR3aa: CASSPGTAETQYF
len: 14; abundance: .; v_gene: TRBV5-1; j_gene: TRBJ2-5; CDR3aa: CASAETSQWATQYF
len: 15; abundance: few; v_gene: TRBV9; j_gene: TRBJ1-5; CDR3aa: CASSVDVGGGQPQHF
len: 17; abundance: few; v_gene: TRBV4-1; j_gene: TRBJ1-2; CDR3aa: CASSPQKVGTGPYGYTF